This is a list of T cell receptor beta chains from one sample in a study of cytomegalovirus exposure and HLA in healthy donors. Assay: immunoSEQ multiplex PCR; the TCRdb copy retains only in-frame clones and omits some. The sample yields around 130,000 clones, under 90% seen once. The sequenced sample was PBMCs. The receptors originated from a man aged 18 to 30 in good health and CMV-seronegative. CDR3s include the opening cysteine and the closing phenylalanine or tryptophan. The D gene is left open where the match is weak. Not every row has a clone size; where given, it reads once, few, many or a size class.

>TRBV5-4|TRBD2|TRBJ2-3|few
TGTGCCAGCAGCCCGTGGGGACTAATAAGCACAGATACGCAGTATTTT
CASSPWGLISTDTQYF
>TRBV7-9|-|TRBJ2-7|-
TGTGCCAGCAGCTTAACACAGGCCAACGAGCAGTACTTC
CASSLTQANEQYF
>TRBV6-4|-|TRBJ1-6|-
TGTGCCAGCCGGGCAGGGTCCTCACCCCTCCACTTT
CASRAGSSPLHF
>TRBV20-1|-|TRBJ1-2|once
TGCAGTGCTAGCAGCTATGGCTACACCTTC
CSASSYGYTF
>TRBV5-4|-|TRBJ1-1|-
TGTGCCAGCAGCTTGGTTGGCAGGAACACTGAAGCTTTCTTT
CASSLVGRNTEAFF
>TRBV9|TRBD1|TRBJ1-1|few
TGTGCCAGCAGCCTGGACAGGGTGAACACTGAAGCTTTCTTT
CASSLDRVNTEAFF
>TRBV4-3|-|TRBJ1-1|-
TGCGCCAGCAGCCAAGAAGCGGGACTTACGAACACTGAAGCTTTCTTT
CASSQEAGLTNTEAFF
>TRBV30|TRBD1|TRBJ1-1|-
TGTGCCTGGAGAATAACAGGGGGCAATCAAGGGGCGACTGAAGCTTTCTTT
CAWRITGGNQGATEAFF
>TRBV4-3|-|TRBJ1-4|-
TGCGCCAGCAGCCGGGTGAACAGGGTTGGCGAAAAACTGTTTTTT
CASSRVNRVGEKLFF
>TRBV6-1|-|TRBJ2-3|few
TGTGCCAGCAGACAGGCTACGAGCACAGATACGCAGTATTTT
CASRQATSTDTQYF
>TRBV10-1|TRBD1|TRBJ2-5|-
TGCGCCAGCAGTGGACAGGGTGAGGAGACCCAGTACTTC
CASSGQGEETQYF
>TRBV7-6|TRBD1|TRBJ1-1|-
TGTGCCAGCAGCTCCGACAGGGCAGTTAGTGCTGAAGCTTTCTTT
CASSSDRAVSAEAFF
>TRBV10-3|-|TRBJ2-7|-
TGTGCCATCAGTGAGTGGAGTGGGACTGCGGCTCCCGAGCAGTACTTC
CAISEWSGTAAPEQYF
>TRBV19|-|TRBJ2-3|-
TGTGCCAGTAGTCCCGGGTTCACAGATACGCAGTATTTT
CASSPGFTDTQYF
>TRBV2|-|TRBJ1-1|once
TGTGCCAGCAGTGAAGCGCTTCGGGTCACTGAAGCTTTCTTT
CASSEALRVTEAFF
>TRBV9|TRBD1|TRBJ2-6|-
TGTGCCAGCAGCGTAGGAGGGGGCGCGTCTGGGGCCAACGTCCTGACTTTC
CASSVGGGASGANVLTF
>TRBV5-1|TRBD1|TRBJ2-1|-
TGCGCCAGCTGGGACAGGGGGTCTTGGAATGAGCAGTTCTTC
CASWDRGSWNEQFF
>TRBV5-4|-|TRBJ2-2|-
TGTGCCAGCAGCCTCAAACCGGGTCGGACCGGGGAGCTGTTTTTT
CASSLKPGRTGELFF
>TRBV30|TRBD1|TRBJ2-5|few
TGTGCCTGGAGTAATACAGGGGAAACGACCCAGTACTTC
CAWSNTGETTQYF
>TRBV9|TRBD2|TRBJ2-7|-
TGTGCCAGCAGCCAAACCGGCGGGGGGGCTCGAGAGCAGTACTTC
CASSQTGGGAREQYF
>TRBV5-4|-|TRBJ1-2|-
TGTGCCAGCAGGGGAAGCGGGACGTCCTATGGCTACACCTTC
CASRGSGTSYGYTF
>TRBV7-2|-|TRBJ1-5|-
TGTGCCAGCAGCTCCCAGGAGGCCCAGCCCCAGCATTTT
CASSSQEAQPQHF
>TRBV18|-|TRBJ1-1|-
TGTGCCAGCAGAATCTTCACCGGGGACACTGAAGCTTTCTTT
CASRIFTGDTEAFF
>TRBV6-5|-|TRBJ1-2|-
TGTGCCAGCAGCCGCTCGAGGGTGGGGGGCTACACCTTC
CASSRSRVGGYTF
>TRBV13|-|TRBJ1-5|few
TGTGCCAGCAGCCCCGGGGGTAGGGAGCCCCAGCATTTT
CASSPGGREPQHF
>TRBV10-3|TRBD1|TRBJ1-2|-
TGTGCCATCAACCCAGACAGGGACTATGGCTACACCTTC
CAINPDRDYGYTF
>TRBV2|TRBD2|TRBJ2-3|-
TGTGCCAGCGTAGGCTGGAGACTAGCGGGGGGGTCGAGCAGCACAGATACGCAGTATTTT
CASVGWRLAGGSSSTDTQYF
>TRBV9|TRBD1|TRBJ1-3|-
TGTGCCAGCAGCGTCCAGGGGGCCTCAGGAAACACCATATATTTT
CASSVQGASGNTIYF
>TRBV18|-|TRBJ2-1|-
TGTGCCAGCTCAGCGTACGCCCCGGGAGCACAAAACAATGAGCAGTTCTTC
CASSAYAPGAQNNEQFF
>TRBV25-1|-|TRBJ2-5|-
TGTGCCAGCACACTAGTTGAGACCCAGTACTTC
CASTLVETQYF
>TRBV30|-|TRBJ2-1|-
TGTGCCTGGAGTGTACTCAGACGGAGCAATGAGCAGTTCTTC
CAWSVLRRSNEQFF
>TRBV27|TRBD2|TRBJ2-3|-
TGTGCCAGCAGTTTAGGACTAGCGGGGGGACCTAGCACAGATACGCAGTATTTT
CASSLGLAGGPSTDTQYF
>TRBV9|-|TRBJ2-1|once
TGTGCCAGCAGCGTAGGCGCCGGCAATGAGCAGTTCTTC
CASSVGAGNEQFF
>TRBV6-6|-|TRBJ1-2|-
TGTGCCAGCAGTTCCCGTGGCAGGATCAACTATGGCTACACCTTC
CASSSRGRINYGYTF
>TRBV29-1|-|TRBJ1-1|few
TGCAGCGTCCCTTTGGGGGGCACTGAAGCTTTCTTT
CSVPLGGTEAFF
>TRBV4-1|TRBD1|TRBJ1-1|-
TGCGCCAGCAGCCAAAAGACAGGGGGAGTGGACACTGAAGCTTTCTTT
CASSQKTGGVDTEAFF
>TRBV5-1|TRBD2|TRBJ2-7|-
TGCGCCAGCAGCTCGGCACTAGCGGGGGGCCACTACGAGCAGTACTTC
CASSSALAGGHYEQYF
>TRBV6-5|TRBD1|TRBJ1-5|few
TGTGCCAGCAGTTCAGGCGTACAGGGGATCATGCAGCCCCAGCATTTT
CASSSGVQGIMQPQHF
>TRBV6-1|TRBD1|TRBJ1-5|-
TGTGCCAGCAGTGACTACCTGACAGGGATTCAGCCCCAGCATTTT
CASSDYLTGIQPQHF
>TRBV27|TRBD2|TRBJ2-7|-
TGTGCCAGCGGACTAGCGGTCACCTACGAGCAGTACTTC
CASGLAVTYEQYF
>TRBV28|-|TRBJ2-3|-
TGTGCCAGCAGTCTCCTAAGGGGATCGTACACAGATACGCAGTATTTT
CASSLLRGSYTDTQYF
>TRBV21-1|-|TRBJ1-2|-
TGTGCCAGGAGAGGGCGGGGACGATCTTTCTATGGCTACACCTTC
CARRGRGRSFYGYTF
>TRBV14|-|TRBJ2-5|-
TGTGCCAGCAGCCAAGATAGGTGGCAGGATGGGACCCAGTACTTC
CASSQDRWQDGTQYF
>TRBV9|TRBD1|TRBJ1-2|-
TGTGCCAGCAGCGTATCACCTCAACAGGGGGCGCGGTATGGCTACACCTTC
CASSVSPQQGARYGYTF
>TRBV6-5|TRBD1|TRBJ1-4|few
TGTGCCAGCAGTGACAGGGGGCGCTCTGAAAAACTGTTTTTT
CASSDRGRSEKLFF
>TRBV13|TRBD1|TRBJ2-5|-
TGTGCCAGCAGTTACAGGGGTAATCGAGAGACCCAGTACTTC
CASSYRGNRETQYF
>TRBV15|-|TRBJ1-2|-
TGTGCCACCAGCAGAGATCGAGGGATGGGGAACTATGGCTACACCTTC
CATSRDRGMGNYGYTF
>TRBV2|TRBD1|TRBJ1-2|-
TGTGCCAGCAGCCCCGACAGGGACGGGTCATGGGACTATGGCTACACCTTC
CASSPDRDGSWDYGYTF